The T cell receptor (beta chain) described here comes from a study of cytotoxic CD8 clonotypes in ibrutinib-treated CLL. Method: immunoSEQ multiplex PCR; TCRdb's copy keeps in-frame clones and lacks some. The repertoire holds tens of thousands of clones, about two thirds seen once, with 5.7% in the top ten. Germline V gene lookup returns CDR1 MNHEY and CDR2 SMNVEV (reference sequence). After removal of 6 bases from V and 4 bases from J, the junction contained 2 bases not matched to a gene. CDR3 length: 13 amino acids. This chain connects TRBV27 to TRBJ1-1, with 10 bases fitting TRBD1. This sequence was found in a human donor with chronic lymphocytic leukemia. This specimen consisted of PBMCs, obtained after 12 months of ibrutinib treatment. The DNA of the CDR3 is TGTGCCAGCAGAAGACAGGGGGCCACTGAAGCTTTCTTT. Translation gives CASRRQGATEAFF.